What follows is one T cell receptor beta chain and its context. Original data processing: By means of reference gene primer amplification, nucleated cell counts were estimated. Profiling relied on immunoSEQ multiplex PCR, and the TCRdb table lists in-frame clones only, not all of them. D and trimming come from the DNA, and the V and J calls and clone size come from that table. The sample gives roughly 150,000 clones, 80% to 90% of which show up once; 3% to 4% is in the top ten. Deletions cut 1 base from V and 5 bases from J, with 8 bases between. CDR1 is MGHRA, CDR2 YSYEKL, per germline. The CDR3 runs to 13 residues. The source of the sample is a study of blood T cell repertoires in COVID-19.

Sequencing input: peripheral blood. The TCR comes from a woman aged 65 to 85 with acute or convalescent COVID-19. The rearrangement links TRBV4-1 to TRBJ2-5; D unresolved. In nucleotides, the CDR3 is TGCGCCAGCAGCCAAGGGGCGCTTGAGACCCAGTACTTC. Amino acids: CASSQGALETQYF.